This T cell receptor beta chain was recovered during a study of graft-versus-host responses after intestinal transplantation. About the study: Recipients received multivisceral, liver-intestinal, or isolated intestinal transplants.

With 6 bases clipped from V and 12 bases from J, the junction kept 6 bases outside the gene matches. The CDR3 is 12 amino acids. Looked up from germline, CDR1 is MNHNS and CDR2 is SASEGT. As concerns this clone: Its target is unknown.

The method was immunoSEQ multiplex PCR; TCRdb's version includes in-frame clones alone and lacks a portion of them. The sample includes roughly 89,000 clones, roughly 91% seen only once; the top ten take 0.1%. The TCR originated in a human donor who received an intestinal transplant. The chain combines TRBV6-1 with TRBJ2-3, with 10 bases aligning to TRBD1. Sequences were derived from unstimulated CD4+ T cells sorted from spleen or lymph node cells, sampled before intestinal transplant. The CDR3 nucleotides read TGTGCCAGCAGGCCGGGACAGGGGCCCCAGTATTTT. Amino acids: CASRPGQGPQYF.